This T cell receptor beta chain emerged from a study of technical replicates of blood from several donors. Sequenced by immunoSEQ multiplex PCR; TCRdb stores in-frame clones only, minus some. The top ten clones hold roughly 0.2% of a sample with 70,000 or so clones, over 95% of them seen once. Germline V gives CDR1 SGHTA, CDR2 FQGNSA. This CDR3 spans 12 amino acids. V dropped 8 bases and J dropped 3 bases, with 7 bases sitting between them. The sample was T cells isolated from PBMCs. The TCR comes from a human donor in good health. The rearrangement uses TRBV7-2 and TRBJ2-2, with D uncertain. CDR3 amino acids: CASLTDTGELFF. CDR3 DNA sequence: TGTGCCAGCCTAACCGACACCGGGGAGCTGTTTTTT.